This record looks at one T cell receptor beta chain sequence and its context. This record comes from a study of blood T cell repertoires in COVID-19. Sequencing used immunoSEQ multiplex PCR; TCRdb keeps in-frame clones, though not all of them. The sample lists about 360,000 clones, around 86% occurring once. Input material: peripheral blood. This receptor was obtained from a human donor in a cohort sampled during active COVID-19.

In DNA, the CDR3 is TGTGCCAGCAGCTCGGGCAATCAGCCCCAGCATTTT. It codes for CASSSGNQPQHF. The rearrangement uses TRBV9 and TRBJ1-5; D is unresolved. The V gene lost 4 bases and the J gene lost 2 bases, with 4 bases spanning the gap. Per germline, CDR1 SGDLS and CDR2 YYNGEE. This CDR3 has 12 amino acids.